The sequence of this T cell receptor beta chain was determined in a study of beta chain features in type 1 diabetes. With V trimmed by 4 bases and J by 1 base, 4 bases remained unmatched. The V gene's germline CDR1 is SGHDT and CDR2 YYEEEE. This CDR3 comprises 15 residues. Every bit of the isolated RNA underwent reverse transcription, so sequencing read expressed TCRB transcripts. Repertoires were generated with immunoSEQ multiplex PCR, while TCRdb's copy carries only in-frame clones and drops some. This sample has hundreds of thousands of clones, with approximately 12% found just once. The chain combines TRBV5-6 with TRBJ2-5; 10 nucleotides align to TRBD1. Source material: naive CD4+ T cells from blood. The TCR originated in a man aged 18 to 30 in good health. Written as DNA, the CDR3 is TGTGCCAGCAGCAGCCGGACAGGGGGCCAAGAGACCCAGTACTTC. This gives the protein CASSSRTGGQETQYF.